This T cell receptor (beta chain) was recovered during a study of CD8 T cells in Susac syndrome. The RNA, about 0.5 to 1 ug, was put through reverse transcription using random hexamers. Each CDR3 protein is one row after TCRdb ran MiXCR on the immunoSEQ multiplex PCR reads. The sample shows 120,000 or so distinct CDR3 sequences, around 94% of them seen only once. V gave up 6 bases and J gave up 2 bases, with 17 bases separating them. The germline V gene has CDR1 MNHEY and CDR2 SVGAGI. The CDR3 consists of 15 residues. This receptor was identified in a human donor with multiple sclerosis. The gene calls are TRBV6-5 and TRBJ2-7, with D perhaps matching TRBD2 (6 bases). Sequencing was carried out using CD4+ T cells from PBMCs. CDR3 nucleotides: TGTGCCAGCAGCCTTTATCGGGGGAAGACCTACGAGCAGTACTTC. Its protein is CASSLYRGKTYEQYF.